The 2 T cell receptor beta chains listed next were all sequenced from one sample in a study of cytomegalovirus exposure and HLA in healthy donors. PCR employed 60 Vbeta and 13 Jbeta primers. Using immunoSEQ multiplex PCR, the repertoire was profiled, and TCRdb retains in-frame clones only, with some absent. This repertoire shows roughly 140,000 clones, about 76% found once; its top ten account for around 3.2%. The sequenced sample consisted of PBMCs. These receptors all stem from a human donor in good health.

This clone was seen a single time. DNA of the CDR3: TGTGCCAGCAGCCCCGTGGGGAGGTCCAGCGGGGGGGGTTACGAGCAGTACTTC. Protein product: CASSPVGRSSGGGYEQYF. The chain carries TRBV7-2 and TRBJ2-7; 10 bases agree with TRBD2. The germline gives CDR1 SGHTA, CDR2 FQGNSA. V was clipped by 5 bases and J by 4 bases; unmatched bases: 17. The CDR3 is made up of 18 amino acids.

The chain carries TRBV19 and TRBJ1-1, with D hard to call. The CDR3 extends over 11 amino acids. The V end was cut by 7 bases, the J end by 1 base, with 4 bases between. The germline gives CDR1 LNHDA, CDR2 SQIVND (reference sequence). CDR3 nucleotides: TGTGCCAGTATCCGGAACACTGAAGCTTTCTTT. Translation gives CASIRNTEAFF.